These 8 T cell receptor beta chains came from one sample sequenced in a study of T cells in Graves' hyperthyroidism and ophthalmopathy. Amplification yielded TCR beta CDR3 regions, with RNA transcripts as the source. Primed by the HTBI set, a first-round RT-PCR was run on the TCR CDR3. One entry per CDR3 protein results from TCRdb running MiXCR on the multiplex PCR reads. This table has approximately 690,000 distinct CDR3 sequences, roughly 15% appearing once. The sequenced material came from blood. Receptors were obtained from a woman between 50 and 59 years old with Graves' ophthalmopathy.

This clonotype was picked up a small number of times. The chain recombines TRBV12-3 or TRBV12-4 with TRBJ1-1; 7 bases match TRBD1. The J segment lost 0 bases and the V segment lost 7 bases, leaving 8 bases of the junction unmatched. CDR3 length: 15 amino acids. The CDR3 nucleotides are TGTGCCAGCAACCACAACAGGGGTGTGAACACTGAAGCTTTCTTT. Its translation: CASNHNRGVNTEAFF.

This clonotype was picked up many times. The rearrangement links TRBV20-1 to TRBJ2-3; no clear D gene. The germline V gene encodes CDR1 DFQATT and CDR2 SNEGSKA (reference sequence). The CDR3 sequence is 10 residues long. Trimming shortened V by 6 bases and J by 10 bases, and 11 bases separated the two germline ends. The chain's CDR3 is CSASATAQYF. CDR3 DNA sequence: TGCAGTGCCTCCGCTACGGCGCAGTATTTT.

This clonotype was recorded many times. This rearrangement joins TRBV6-2 or TRBV6-3 to TRBJ2-1; 8 bases line up with TRBD2. Germline-derived CDR1 and CDR2 are MNHEY and SVGEGT. V was clipped by 6 bases and J by 0 bases; unmatched bases: 7. This CDR3 has 16 residues. The CDR3 nucleotides read TGTGCCAGCAGCCCGACTAGCGTGAGCTCCTACAATGAGCAGTTCTTC. This encodes CASSPTSVSSYNEQFF.

This clonotype was recorded a few times. The rearrangement uses TRBV19 and TRBJ2-1; 9 nucleotides match TRBD2. Germline V gene sequence: CDR1 LNHDA, CDR2 SQIVND (reference sequence). This CDR3 region has 16 residues. V was pared by 1 base and J by 7 bases, with 8 bases of the junction left unmatched. CDR3 amino acids: CASSIGAGGPSNEQFF. In nucleotides, the CDR3 is TGTGCCAGTAGTATAGGGGCGGGAGGGCCCTCGAATGAGCAGTTCTTC.

There are many counts of this clonotype. The rearrangement joins TRBV6-2 or TRBV6-3 to TRBJ1-2; D might be TRBD1 (5 bases). From germline, CDR1 is MNHEY and CDR2 SVGEGT. V was pared by 10 bases and J by 4 bases, with 13 bases between. There are 12 residues in the CDR3. The CDR3 protein is CATADRIYGYTF. CDR3 DNA sequence: TGTGCCACCGCAGACAGAATCTATGGCTACACCTTC.

This clonotype came up many times. The chain joins TRBV19 to TRBJ2-2, with TRBD2 matching over 9 bases. The CDR3 runs to 14 residues. In germline, CDR1 is LNHDA, CDR2 SQIVND (reference sequence). The V gene end was trimmed by 7 bases and the J gene end by 5 bases; junction bases not matched to a gene: 5. CDR3 DNA sequence: TGTGCCAGTAAAGCGGGAGGCGGTACCGGGGAGCTGTTTTTT. Its protein is CASKAGGGTGELFF. Full variable domain (rest looked up from reference TRBV19 and TRBJ2-2): DGGITQSPKYLFRKEGQNVTLSCEQNLNHDAMYWYRQDPGQGLRLIYYSQIVNDFQKGDIAEGYSVSREKKESFPLTVTSAQKNPTAFYLCASKAGGGTGELFFGEGSRLTVL.

This clonotype was counted between two and nine times. The rearrangement links TRBV27 to TRBJ2-1; 7 bases are shared with TRBD1. V lost 7 bases to trimming and J lost 8 bases; unmatched junction nucleotides: 11. The CDR3 contains 14 residues. Germline loops: CDR1 MNHEY, CDR2 SMNVEV (reference sequence). This CDR3 is CASTRDRKNDEQFF. The CDR3 bases are TGTGCCAGCACCCGGGACAGAAAGAACGATGAGCAGTTCTTC.

There are many counts of this clonotype. The chain carries TRBV29-1 and TRBJ2-5, with D unclear. The CDR3 has 13 amino acids. Looked up from germline, CDR1 is SQVTM and CDR2 is ANQGSEA. Trimming took off 2 bases at V and 2 bases at J, with 9 bases between the two ends. CDR3 nucleotides: TGCAGCGTTGAACGGTTACGACAAGAGACCCAGTACTTC. This translates into CSVERLRQETQYF.